This T cell receptor beta chain was sequenced in a study of T cells in Graves' hyperthyroidism and ophthalmopathy (dated by TCRdb to 2018 to 2020). Concerning the study at large: To identify TCR V-J signatures that set the groups apart, the researchers used a discovery cohort of about a hundred patients, made up of some 41 with Graves' ophthalmopathy and some 56 with stable Graves' hyperthyroidism. The 95 to 100 discovery patients were randomly divided into training and test sets at a 7:3 ratio. The paper reports TCR Vbeta CDR3 sequencing of 130 to 150 peripheral blood samples: some 41 ophthalmopathy, under 80 hyperthyroidism and around 17 progressor patients. An independent validation cohort of 18 to 20 hyperthyroidism patients and 17 patients who later progressed to ophthalmopathy tested prospective prediction of ophthalmopathy. In several Graves' hyperthyroidism patients, the study also compared T-cell repertoires from thyroid tissue with T-cell repertoires from blood. Following sampling, methimazole starting at 30 mg daily was given to hyperthyroidism patients, and high-dose intravenous methylprednisolone was given to ophthalmopathy patients. The paper's findings and limits, for the study overall: Most expanded thyroid clonotypes (frequency above 0.001) were also found in blood, which suggests that blood repertoires may mirror thyroid immune responses. No statistical method was used to set the sample size in advance, and investigators knew the group allocation. A model built on a 13 V-J signature distinguished ophthalmopathy from stable hyperthyroidism, reaching 85% to 90% sensitivity and about 81% specificity in cross-validation and 80%/75% in testing. In validation, the model predicted progression to ophthalmopathy a median of approximately 6.6 months before onset, with about 70% sensitivity and nearly 75% specificity.

Trimming costs V 0 bases and J 6 bases, and their ends lie 9 bases apart. The CDR3 goes from the cysteine to the phenylalanine over 13 residues. Only CDR3 DNA remains: 39 bases, in frame from the first base. CDR1 and CDR2 are drawn from the germline V gene: SGHRS, YFSETQ. The TCR beta CDR3 regions were amplified from RNA transcripts. The first round of RT-PCR for the TCR CDR3 was performed with the HTBI primer set and the Qiagen OneStep RT-PCR kit. The libraries were constructed in a second round of multiplex PCR and then size-selected and purified. Paired-end sequencing of the libraries was performed with 100 bp reads on an Illumina HiSeq2000. In the source study's methods: Raw data were processed with SOAPnuke, discarding reads with adapters, uncalled bases, mean Phred below 15, or no exact constant-primer or identifier match. High-quality paired reads were merged using COPE v1.2.5, and each unique nucleotide sequence was defined as a clonotype. Clonotypes were aligned to IMGT TRBV, TRBD and TRBJ reference segments using MiTCR v1.1. The analysis included only V-J combinations with a frequency above 0.0001, which together covered around 99% of the repertoires. A TCS score was defined as the ratio between F50 (clonal expansion) and ExV (chaos), using BLOSUM62-based TCRdist between CDR3 peptides within each V-J. Welch's t-statistics and random forest reduced 500 to 550 V-J features to fewer than 15, which were used in a naive Bayes classifier (R e1071). The Morisita-Horn index was used to measure how similar the thyroid and blood repertoires were. Through fastp at Q25 and MiXCR, TCRdb rebuilt clones from the public reads, retaining in-frame beta chains. Rows matching on CDR3 protein sequence are summarized as one entry with the most common DNA and genes. The V and J calls reflect TCRdb's pipeline rather than the authors' work. The sample data list 500,000 to 800,000 distinct CDR3 sequences, and over 40% of these were observed just once. The ten largest clones take up under 8% of the sample.

Exclusion was applied to patients with uncontrolled infections, other autoimmune diseases, pregnancy or lactation. Diagnoses were established on the basis of clinical symptoms, serum thyroxine and TRAb, thyroid ultrasound, and orbital computed tomography. Trizol reagent was used to extract total RNA, and RNA quality was then checked on an Agilent 2100 Bioanalyzer. Ten or more counts support this clonotype. The antigen it binds to is not known. Base qualities are not at hand, and no much larger clone is one base apart. The V gene is TRBV5-1 and the J gene is TRBJ1-2; no confident D gene assignment can be made. The TCR comes from an adult man with Graves' disease, either hyperthyroidism or ophthalmopathy (not recorded which). Input material: peripheral blood or thyroid tissue (not recorded which). The DNA sequence is as follows: TGCGCCAGCAGCTTGGACGGGGTCAATGGCTACACCTTC. Its protein reads: CASSLDGVNGYTF.